This T cell receptor beta chain was recorded in a study of shared clonotypes between healthy human individuals. Trimming removed 2 bases from V and 4 bases from J, with 8 bases in between. This CDR3 contains 13 residues. CDR1 and CDR2 from the germline V gene are LNHNV and YYDKDF (reference sequence). TCRdb's table, derived via immunoSEQ multiplex PCR, lists solely in-frame clones and lacks some. The data show 850,000 to 1,100,000 clones, with roughly 80% seen just once and over 0.8% held by the top ten. The sequencing input was memory CD4+ T cells from PBMCs. This sample's subset: CD45RA-negative fraction. The rearrangement links TRBV15 to TRBJ1-1; no firm D call. The source is a man younger than 30 in good health. Some clones in this sample may be carry-over from other donors' samples. Here the CDR3 reads CATSRSQPTEAFF. The CDR3, as DNA: TGTGCCACCAGCAGATCTCAGCCCACTGAAGCTTTCTTT. The entire variable domain, with the rest obtained from reference TRBV15 and TRBJ1-1, is as follows: DAMVIQNPRYQVTQFGKPVTLSCSQTLNHNVMYWYQQKSSQAPKLLFHYYDKDFNNEADTPDNFQSRRPNTSFCFLDIRSPGLGDTAMYLCATSRSQPTEAFFGQGTRLTVV.